This TCR beta chain was documented in a study of Graves' ophthalmopathy and Graves' hyperthyroidism. For repertoire sequencing, the TCR beta CDR3 regions were amplified from RNA transcripts. First-round RT-PCR employed HTBI primers, with a second-round multiplex PCR after it. TCRdb called the multiplex PCR reads again in MiXCR, with one record for every CDR3 protein. The table records around 1,000,000 distinct CDR3 sequences, less than 45% of them present only once. Findings and caveats of the study: Among expanded thyroid clonotypes above 0.001 frequency, most also occurred in blood.

V was clipped by 2 bases and J by 3 bases; unmatched bases: 3. Per the germline V gene, CDR1 is SGHTA and CDR2 is FQGNSA. The CDR3 loop spans 16 amino acids. Eligible hyperthyroidism cases comprised new diagnoses of under 2 months' duration in individuals aged 18 to 65. Diagnoses were established from clinical symptoms, serum thyroxine, TRAb, thyroid ultrasound and orbital computed tomography. Notes on this clonotype: What it recognizes is unknown.

This receptor was taken from an adult man with Graves' hyperthyroidism. The V and J genes are TRBV7-2 and TRBJ2-6; 8 bases map to TRBD2. Specimen: peripheral blood or thyroid tissue (not recorded which). The DNA of the CDR3 is TGTGCCAGCAGCTTATTAGCGGGGCTTGGGGCCAACGTCCTGACTTTC. Translating gives CASSLLAGLGANVLTF.